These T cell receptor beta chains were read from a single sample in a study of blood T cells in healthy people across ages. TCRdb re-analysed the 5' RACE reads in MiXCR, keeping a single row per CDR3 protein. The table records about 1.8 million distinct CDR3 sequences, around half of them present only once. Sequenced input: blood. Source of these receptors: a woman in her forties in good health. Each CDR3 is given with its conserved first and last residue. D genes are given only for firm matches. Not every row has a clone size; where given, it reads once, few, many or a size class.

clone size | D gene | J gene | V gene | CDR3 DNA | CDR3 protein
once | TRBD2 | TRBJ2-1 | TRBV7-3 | TGTGCCAGCAGCTCCGCATCACTAGCGGTGGGGCGCTACAATGAGCAGTTCTTC | CASSSASLAVGRYNEQFF
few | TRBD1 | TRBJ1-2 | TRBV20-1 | TGCAGTGCTACCCAACAGGGGGCGCGGGGCTACACCTTC | CSATQQGARGYTF
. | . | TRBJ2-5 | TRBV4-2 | TGTGCCAGCAGCCAAGCCCGGACGTACCAAGAGACCCAGTACTTC | CASSQARTYQETQYF
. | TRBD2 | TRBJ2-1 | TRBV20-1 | TGCAGTGCTAGAGATTTAGCGGGGGGTGGTTACAATGAGCAGTTCTTC | CSARDLAGGGYNEQFF
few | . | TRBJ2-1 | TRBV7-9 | TGTGCCAGCAGCACCCCCTCGACAGAATTGTCCTACAATGAGCAGTTCTTC | CASSTPSTELSYNEQFF
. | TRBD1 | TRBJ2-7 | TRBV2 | TGTGCCGGCCTCCTCCCAGGGGGATTCTACGAGCAGTACTTC | CAGLLPGGFYEQYF
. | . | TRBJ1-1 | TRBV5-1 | TGCGCCAGCAGCCCTGGGCGGACAGAAAACACTGAAGCTTTCTTT | CASSPGRTENTEAFF
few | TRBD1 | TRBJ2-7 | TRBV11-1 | TGTGCCAGCAGCCCGGGACAGGCATCATCGCACGAGTACTTC | CASSPGQASSHEYF
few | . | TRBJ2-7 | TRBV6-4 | TGTGCCAGCAGTGTGGGGACTTGCGAGCAGTACTTC | CASSVGTCEQYF
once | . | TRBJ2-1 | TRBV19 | TGTGCCAGTAGCCCAATAGACGGGTTAAGGAGCAATGAGCAGTTCTTC | CASSPIDGLRSNEQFF
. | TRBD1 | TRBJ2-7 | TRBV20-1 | TGCAGTGCTGCCGGGACAGGGGCCTACAATGAGCAGTACTTC | CSAAGTGAYNEQYF
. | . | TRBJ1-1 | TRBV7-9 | TGTGCCAGCAGCTTAGTGGCGGGGGCCCGTCCGACTGAAGCTTTCTTT | CASSLVAGARPTEAFF
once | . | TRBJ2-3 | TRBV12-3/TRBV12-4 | TGTGCCAGCAGTGAAAGGGGGGGGATGGTCGATACGCAGTATTTT | CASSERGGMVDTQYF
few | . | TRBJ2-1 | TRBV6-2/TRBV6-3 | TGTGCCAGCCAAAGGGGAAATGAGCAGTTCTTC | CASQRGNEQFF
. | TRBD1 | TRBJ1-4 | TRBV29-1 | TGCAGCGTCCGTCCGGGGACAGGGAACGAAAAACTGTTTTTT | CSVRPGTGNEKLFF
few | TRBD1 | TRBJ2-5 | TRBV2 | TGTGCCAGCAGAACATATACAGGGGACCAAGAGACCCAGTACTTC | CASRTYTGDQETQYF
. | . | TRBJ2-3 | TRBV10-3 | TGTGCCACCCGCGACCAGGGGGGGTTCACAGATACGCAGTATTTT | CATRDQGGFTDTQYF
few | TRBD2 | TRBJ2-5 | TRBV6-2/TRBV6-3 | TGTGCCAGCACCCCTTATACCGGACTAGCGGCAAGTAAGACCCAGTACTTC | CASTPYTGLAASKTQYF
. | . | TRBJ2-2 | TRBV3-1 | TGTGCCAGCATCCAGACAGGAACTAACACCGGGGAGCTGTTTTTT | CASIQTGTNTGELFF
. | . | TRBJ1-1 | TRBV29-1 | TGCAGCGTTGCACAGGTGAACACTGAAGCTTTCTTT | CSVAQVNTEAFF
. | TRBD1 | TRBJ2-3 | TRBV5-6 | TGTGCCAGCAGCTTTGGCAGGGGGAGCGATACGCAGTATTTT | CASSFGRGSDTQYF
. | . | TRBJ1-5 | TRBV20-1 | TGCAGTGCTAGAGAGTTGAGTGGTCAGCCCCAGCATTTT | CSARELSGQPQHF
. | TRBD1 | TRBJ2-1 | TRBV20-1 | TGCAGTGCTTACACAGGGGGACCCTACAATGAGCAGTTCTTC | CSAYTGGPYNEQFF
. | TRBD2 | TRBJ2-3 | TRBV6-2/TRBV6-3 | TGTGCCAGCAGTTACCAGACGGGGGGAACCACAGATACGCAGTATTTT | CASSYQTGGTTDTQYF
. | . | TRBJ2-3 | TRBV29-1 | TGCAGCGTTGAAGATAAGAAGACAGATGCGCAGTATTTT | CSVEDKKTDAQYF
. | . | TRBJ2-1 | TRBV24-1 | TGTGCCACCAGTGATTGGCGGTCACGGCACGGCAATGAGCAGTTCTTC | CATSDWRSRHGNEQFF
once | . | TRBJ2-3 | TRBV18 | TGTGCCAGCTCACCACCGGGCACAGAAATTAGCACAGATACGCAGTATTTT | CASSPPGTEISTDTQYF
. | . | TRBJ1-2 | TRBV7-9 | TGTGCCAGCAGCGCGACTGGGGAAGGGTATGGCTACACCTTC | CASSATGEGYGYTF
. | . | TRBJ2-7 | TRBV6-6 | TGTGCCAGCAGGGACAGTAGGAATGAGCAGTACTTC | CASRDSRNEQYF
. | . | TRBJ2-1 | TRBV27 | TGTGCCAGCATGGGGGTGGGTTACAATGAGCAGTTCTTC | CASMGVGYNEQFF
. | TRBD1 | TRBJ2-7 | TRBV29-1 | TGCAGCGTCCTAGATGGGCCCGGGACAGCGACCTACGAGCAGTACTTC | CSVLDGPGTATYEQYF
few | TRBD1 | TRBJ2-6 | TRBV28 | TGTGCCAGCAGTTTGTGGACAGGTGTCTCTGGGGCCAACGTCCTGACTTTC | CASSLWTGVSGANVLTF
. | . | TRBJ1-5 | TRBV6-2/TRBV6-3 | TGTGCCAGCAGCCAAACTCAGACGAGGACAGACTATAGCAATCAGCCCCAGCATTTT | CASSQTQTRTDYSNQPQHF